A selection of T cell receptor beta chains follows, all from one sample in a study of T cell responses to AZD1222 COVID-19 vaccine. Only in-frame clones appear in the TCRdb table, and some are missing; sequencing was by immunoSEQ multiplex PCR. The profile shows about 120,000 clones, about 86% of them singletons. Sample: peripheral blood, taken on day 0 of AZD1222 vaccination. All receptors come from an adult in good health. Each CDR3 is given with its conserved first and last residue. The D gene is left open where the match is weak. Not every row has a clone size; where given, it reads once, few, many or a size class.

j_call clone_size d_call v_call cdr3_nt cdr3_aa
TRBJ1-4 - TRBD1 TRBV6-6 TGTGCCAGCAGCCGAACTGGGGGACAGGCGAAATGGGGTGAAAAACTGTTTTTT CASSRTGGQAKWGEKLFF
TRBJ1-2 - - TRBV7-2 TGTGCCAGCAGCTCTACAGGGCCGCGCACCATTAACACCTTC CASSSTGPRTINTF
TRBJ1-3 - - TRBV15 TGTGCCACCAGCAGCCGTAGTGCCGGAAACACCATATATTTT CATSSRSAGNTIYF
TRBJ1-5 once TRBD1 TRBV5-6 TGTGCCAGCAGCTCGGGACAGGTGTACAATCAGCCCCAGCATTTT CASSSGQVYNQPQHF
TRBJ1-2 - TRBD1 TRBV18 TGTGCCAGCTCACAGGGGGCGGAGGACTATGGCTACACCTTC CASSQGAEDYGYTF
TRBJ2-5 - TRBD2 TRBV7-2 TGTGCCAGCAGCTTAGCGTCTAGCGGGGCCGAGACCCAGTACTTC CASSLASSGAETQYF
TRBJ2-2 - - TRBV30 TGTGCCTGGAGAGCGGCCGGGAACACCGGGGAGCTGTTTTTT CAWRAAGNTGELFF
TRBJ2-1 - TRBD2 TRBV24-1 TGTGCCACCAGGCCGGGACTAGCGAACTACAATGAGCAGTTCTTC CATRPGLANYNEQFF
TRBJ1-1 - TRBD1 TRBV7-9 TGTGCCAGCAGAAGCCAAGGACAGGATGAAGCTTTCTTT CASRSQGQDEAFF
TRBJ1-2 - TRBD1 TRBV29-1 TGCAGCGCGACGGGACAGGGGGCTGCGAATGGCTACACCTTC CSATGQGAANGYTF
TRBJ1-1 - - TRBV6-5 TGTGCCACAGGGGCAATCTTAGGAGGGGGCACTGAAGCTTTCTTT CATGAILGGGTEAFF
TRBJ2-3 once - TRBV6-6 TGTGCCAGCAGGCCTGATAGAGATACGCAGTATTTT CASRPDRDTQYF
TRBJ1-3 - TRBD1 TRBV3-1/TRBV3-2 TGTGCCAGCAGACAACAGGGGGGTTCGGGAAACACCATATATTTT CASRQQGGSGNTIYF
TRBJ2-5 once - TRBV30 TGTGCCTGGGAAGGGACGGACCAAGAGACCCAGTACTTC CAWEGTDQETQYF
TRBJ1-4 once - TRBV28 TGTGCCAGCAGTTTACCGGTTCGAGGAAAGGAAAAACTGTTTTTT CASSLPVRGKEKLFF
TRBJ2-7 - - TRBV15 TGTGCCACCAGCAGCCCTTCACAGGGACCCCAGTACTTC CATSSPSQGPQYF
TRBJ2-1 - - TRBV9 TGTGCCAGCAGCGTAGTCGTGGGTTCCTACAATGAGCAGTTCTTC CASSVVVGSYNEQFF
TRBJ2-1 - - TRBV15 TGTGCCACCAGCAGAGGGGGCTACTCCTACAATGAGCAGTTCTTC CATSRGGYSYNEQFF
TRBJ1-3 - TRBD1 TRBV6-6 TGTGCCAGCATTTTGACAGGGGCGGCTGGAAACACCATATATTTT CASILTGAAGNTIYF
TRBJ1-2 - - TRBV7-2 TGTGCCAGCAGCTTAGATTGGTCTAACTATGGCTACACCTTC CASSLDWSNYGYTF
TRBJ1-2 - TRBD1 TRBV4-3 TGCGCCAGCAGCCAAGATAAGCCCCACAGGGGGCTCGGGGGCTACACCTTC CASSQDKPHRGLGGYTF
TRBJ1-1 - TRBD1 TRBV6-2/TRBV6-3 TGTGCCAGCAGTTCCTCTCCCAGGGGGCTCATGAACACTGAAGCTTTCTTT CASSSSPRGLMNTEAFF
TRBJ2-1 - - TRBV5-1 TGCGCCAGCAGTGGTGGGAGGACTGGCGCGGAGCAGTTCTTC CASSGGRTGAEQFF
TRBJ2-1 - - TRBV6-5 TGTGCCAGCAGCTCAGCCGGGACTGGCTACAATGAGCAGTTCTTC CASSSAGTGYNEQFF
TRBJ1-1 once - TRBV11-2 TGTGCCAGCAGCTTAGACAGGGGTATGAACACTGAAGCTTTCTTT CASSLDRGMNTEAFF
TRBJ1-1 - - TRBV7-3 TGTGCCAGCAGCTCGGACGGGTCAAGGAACACTGAAGCTTTCTTT CASSSDGSRNTEAFF
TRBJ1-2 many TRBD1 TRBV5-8 TGTGCCAGCAGCTTCCGGGCCGGGACAGGGGCACGGGGCTACACCTTC CASSFRAGTGARGYTF
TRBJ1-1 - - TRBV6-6 TGTGCCAGCAGGGGGTACCGGACTCTGAACACTGAAGCTTTCTTT CASRGYRTLNTEAFF
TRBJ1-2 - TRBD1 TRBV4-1 TGCGCCAGCAGCCAAGAGACAGGGCGTAACTATGGCTACACCTTC CASSQETGRNYGYTF
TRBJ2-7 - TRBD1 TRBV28 TGTGCCAGCAGTGCAACCGGGACAGGGCCCTACGAGCAGTACTTC CASSATGTGPYEQYF
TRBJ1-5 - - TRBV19 TGTGCCAGTAGTATAGCTGGCAAGACTTATAGCAATCAGCCCCAGCATTTT CASSIAGKTYSNQPQHF
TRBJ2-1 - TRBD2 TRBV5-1 TGCGCCAGCAGCGCTGGGCCGGGACTAGCGGGAGGAAGGCGCTCCTACAATGAGCAGTTCTTC CASSAGPGLAGGRRSYNEQFF
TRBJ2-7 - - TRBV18 TGTGCCAGCTCACTAACGACTAGTACCTACGAGCAGTACTTC CASSLTTSTYEQYF
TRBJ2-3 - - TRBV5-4 TGTGCCAGCAGCTTACCGGGGGCTAGCGAAGATACGCAGTATTTT CASSLPGASEDTQYF
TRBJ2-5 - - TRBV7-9 TGTGCCAGCAGCTTTGACAGAAGTCCCTGGCAAGAGACCCAGTACTTC CASSFDRSPWQETQYF
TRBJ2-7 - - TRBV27 TGTGCCAGCAGTTCATATCCCCCCTTAGTGGGCGTGAGCGGAATTGGGATGTCTTACGAGCAGTACTTC CASSSYPPLVGVSGIGMSYEQYF
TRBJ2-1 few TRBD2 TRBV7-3 TGTGCCAGCAGCCGACTAGCGGAATACAATGAGCAGTTCTTC CASSRLAEYNEQFF
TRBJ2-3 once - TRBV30 TGTGCCCGTAATGGTGGGACACATAATACAGATACGCAGTATTTT CARNGGTHNTDTQYF
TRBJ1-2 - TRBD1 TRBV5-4 TGTGCCAGCAGCTTGGGGCGTAACAGGGGGTTAGATGGCTACACCTTC CASSLGRNRGLDGYTF
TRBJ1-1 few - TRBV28 TGTGCCAGCAGTTTATGGGGAAGGGGATTGAGCACTGAAGCTTTCTTT CASSLWGRGLSTEAFF
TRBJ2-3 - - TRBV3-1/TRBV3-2 TGTGCCAGCAGCCTGTCCGGGGGCACAGATACGCAGTATTTT CASSLSGGTDTQYF
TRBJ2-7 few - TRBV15 TGTGCCACCAGCAAAGTCGGTCAGGGTTACGAGCAGTACTTC CATSKVGQGYEQYF
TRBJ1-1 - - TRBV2 TGTGCCAGCAGTTTACTAGGGGGGCTTAACACTGAAGCTTTCTTT CASSLLGGLNTEAFF
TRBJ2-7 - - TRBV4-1 TGCGCCAGCAGCCACCCGGACGGGGCCTACGAGCAGTACTTC CASSHPDGAYEQYF
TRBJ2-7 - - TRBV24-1 TGTGCCACCCGAGGGCAGACAGGCGACTACGAGCAGTACTTC CATRGQTGDYEQYF
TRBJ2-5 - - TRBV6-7 TGTGCCAGCAGACACAAACCAGGGTTGGGCCAAGAGACCCAGTACTTC CASRHKPGLGQETQYF
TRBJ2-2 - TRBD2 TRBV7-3 TGTGCCAGCAGCTTAACAGTTCAGCGGGGGCTTGGGGAGCTGTTTTTT CASSLTVQRGLGELFF
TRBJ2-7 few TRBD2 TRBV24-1 TGTGCCACCAGTAAACGATCTTACGGATCCCCCGGGACTAGCGTCTACGAGCAGTACTTC CATSKRSYGSPGTSVYEQYF
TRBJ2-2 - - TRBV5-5 TGTGCCAGCAGCACTTTCACCGGGGAGCTGTTTTTT CASSTFTGELFF
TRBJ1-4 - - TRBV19 TGTGCCAGTAGTCGGGCAGGGGCGTCACCCAGAGATGAAAAACTGTTTTTT CASSRAGASPRDEKLFF
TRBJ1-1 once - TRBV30 TGTGCCTGGACGTTATCGGGAGGGCTCGAAGCTTTCTTT CAWTLSGGLEAFF
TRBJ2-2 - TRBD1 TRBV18 TGTGCCAGCTCACCGGGCGACAGGGCGGGCACCGGGGAGCTGTTTTTT CASSPGDRAGTGELFF
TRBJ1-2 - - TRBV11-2 TGTGCCAGCAGCTTGAGGGGGGGCTTAAGCTACACCTTC CASSLRGGLSYTF
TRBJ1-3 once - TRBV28 TGTGCCAGCAGAGCCCCGGGGGGTACTGGAAACACCATATATTTT CASRAPGGTGNTIYF
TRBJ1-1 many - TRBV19 TGTGCCAGTAGTATAGAGGGGGGCCAGGGCCTGAACACTGAAGCTTTCTTT CASSIEGGQGLNTEAFF